This T cell receptor (beta chain) came from a study of T cells in tuberculosis. For the study at large: Sequenced TCRs come from CD1B-GMM tetramer-binding T cells.

Some clones are missing from TCRdb's copy, which holds only in-frame ones; the method was immunoSEQ multiplex PCR. Found here are about 7,700 clones, roughly 94% of them singletons; the top ten hold approximately 10%. Findings and limits, study-wide: Active tuberculosis TCR-alpha repertoires lay closer to GMM-specific TCRs than IGRA-negative controls, suggesting clonal expansion.

The CDR3 has 17 residues. V lost 0 bases to trimming and J lost 3 bases; unmatched junction nucleotides: 6. The germline V gene encodes CDR1 LGHNA and CDR2 YNFKEQ. Worth noting for this clone: Its cognate antigen is unknown.

Sequenced input: PBMCs. This receptor was obtained from an adult with tuberculosis. V gene TRBV4-2 combines with J gene TRBJ2-2, with 8 bases that match TRBD2. CDR3 in amino acids: CASSQDSLAGYTGELFF. In nucleotides, the CDR3 is TGTGCCAGCAGCCAAGATTCGCTAGCGGGTTACACCGGGGAGCTGTTTTTT.